This T cell receptor (beta chain) was obtained from a study of T cells in Graves' hyperthyroidism and ophthalmopathy. This clonotype has at least ten counts. The V gene's germline CDR1 is PRHDT and CDR2 FYEKMQ (reference sequence). Deletions cut 2 bases from V and 2 bases from J, with 9 bases between. The CDR3 covers 14 residues. Cells are PBMCs isolated from about 10 ml of fresh blood. TCR beta CDR3 regions were amplified from RNA transcripts. When the TCR CDR3 underwent first-round RT-PCR, the HTBI primer set was used. Via MiXCR, TCRdb re-called the multiplex PCR reads, giving one row per CDR3 protein. The sample lists 350,000 or so distinct CDR3 sequences; about a sixth were seen once.

Sequenced: blood. The chain is built from TRBV13 and TRBJ2-5; D not resolved. The receptor comes from a middle-aged woman with Graves' ophthalmopathy. CDR3 DNA sequence: TGTGCCAGCAGCTTATGGCAGGAGCAAGAGACCCAGTACTTC. Translating gives CASSLWQEQETQYF.